Here is one T cell receptor (beta chain) with its context. Its matching antigen is unknown. The data originate from a study of Ad26.COV2.S vaccination and SARS-CoV-2 variants. Turning to the study itself: Within the COV1001 Ad26.COV2.S trial arm, the donor was enrolled. Intramuscular Ad26.COV2.S at 5x10^10 or 1x10^11 viral particles.

This table comes from immunoSEQ multiplex PCR, and its TCRdb copy is limited to in-frame clones, with some not included. The sample records more than 400,000 clones, around 93% being singletons. Treatment in this sample: some 20 received Ad26.COV2.S at low or high dose, single or two shots; several received placebo; per-sample allocation not given. Collection of the samples took place on day 63 after the first injection of vaccine or placebo. It was an adult aged 18-55 years in Boston who was the donor. Study outcomes and limitations: Post-vaccination spike-specific CD8+ and CD4+ T cell responses reportedly had substantial breadth.

The sequence was obtained from a person between 18 and 60 years old who received the Ad26.COV2.S COVID-19 vaccine or a placebo. The material sequenced was peripheral blood, taken in a trial of Ad26.COV2.S vaccine versus placebo.

CDR3 bases: TGTGCCGCGGCGGGCTCCCGGAACACTGAAGCTTTCTTT. It translates to CAAAGSRNTEAFF. The gene calls are TRBV3-1 (or the pseudogene TRBV3-2) and TRBJ1-1; no definite D call. This CDR3 comprises 13 residues. Deletions cut 11 bases from V and 1 base from J, with 14 bases between. Germline V lookup: CDR1 LGHDT, CDR2 YNNKEL (reference sequence).